The 27 T cell receptor beta chains in this list originate from one sample, sequenced in a study of blood T cell repertoires in COVID-19. The assay was immunoSEQ multiplex PCR, and TCRdb's table has in-frame clones only and misses some. The repertoire holds around 160,000 clones, with over 75% as singletons. Material: peripheral blood. These TCRs come from a man aged 18-30 years with COVID-19, enrolled during active disease.

V and J are TRBV19 and TRBJ1-1, with 8 nucleotides matching TRBD1. Germline V gene data show CDR1 as LNHDA and CDR2 as SQIVND (reference sequence). The CDR3 has 15 residues. Trimming at V came to 0 bases and at J to 4 bases, leaving 4 bases not matched to a gene. In DNA, the CDR3 is TGTGCCAGTAGTATAGATCAGGGGGCAGGCACTGAAGCTTTCTTT. It specifies CASSIDQGAGTEAFF.

V and J are TRBV28 and TRBJ1-2; D gene unclear. In germline, CDR1 is MDHEN, CDR2 SYDVKM. The ends were cut back, 5 bases at V and 2 bases at J, with 9 bases in the middle. The CDR3 runs 13 residues. The CDR3 reads CASSLDPNYGYTF. Written as DNA, the CDR3 is TGTGCCAGCAGTCTAGATCCCAACTATGGCTACACCTTC.

The chain carries TRBV18 and TRBJ1-1; TRBD1 matches at 8 bases. The junction had 18 bases not matched to a gene; V was cut back by 6 bases and J by 3 bases. CDR3 size: 18 residues. Germline V lookup: CDR1 KGHSH, CDR2 LQKENI. CDR3 sequence reads: CASSDRQGARWFDTEAFF. CDR3 bases: TGTGCCAGCTCGGATAGGCAGGGGGCGCGTTGGTTTGACACTGAAGCTTTCTTT.

This rearrangement joins TRBV6-5 to TRBJ2-1; 9 nucleotides agree with TRBD2. Trimming took 7 bases from V and 10 from J; bases not matched to a gene: 11. This CDR3 spans 14 amino acids. CDR1 and CDR2 (germline): MNHEY, SVGAGI. The CDR3 spells CASTPPGTSSEQFF. Here the CDR3 DNA reads TGTGCCAGCACCCCCCCCGGGACTAGCAGCGAGCAGTTCTTC.

The chain joins TRBV21-1 to TRBJ2-7; the table names TRBD2, a call not compared with the DNA. TRBV21-1 is a listed pseudogene. The CDR3 runs to 16 residues. The CDR3 loop is CASSKAGTLGDYEQYF. In nucleotides, the CDR3 is TGTGCCAGCAGCAAGGCCGGGACTCTCGGCGACTACGAGCAGTACTTC.

The V and J genes are TRBV30 and TRBJ2-1; 7 bases are shared with TRBD2. The V segment lost 4 bases and the J segment 5 bases; nucleotides outside the gene matches: 2. The CDR3 runs 12 residues. CDR1 GTSNPN and CDR2 SVGIG come from the germline V gene (reference sequence). The CDR3: CAWTGTNNEQFF. The CDR3 nucleotides are TGTGCCTGGACCGGGACTAACAATGAGCAGTTCTTC.

The chain couples TRBV7-9 to TRBJ2-1; 9 bases match TRBD2. Germline V gives CDR1 SEHNR, CDR2 FQNEAQ (reference sequence). The junction had 7 bases not matched to a gene; V was cut back by 5 bases and J by 5 bases. CDR3 length: 15 amino acids. CDR3 DNA sequence: TGTGCCAGCAGCCGGGGGCTAGCGGGGAACAATGAGCAGTTCTTC. Translating it yields CASSRGLAGNNEQFF. The full variable domain, in which reference TRBV7-9 and TRBJ2-1 provide the parts outside the CDR3, is DTGVSQNPRHKITKRGQNVTFRCDPISEHNRLYWYRQTLGQGPEFLTYFQNEAQLEKSRLLSDRFSAERPKGSFSTLEIQRTEQGDSAMYLCASSRGLAGNNEQFFGPGTRLTVL.

The chain uses TRBV18 and TRBJ2-7; weak D call: TRBD1 (6 bases). Germline V gene data show CDR1 as KGHSH and CDR2 as LQKENI. V was trimmed by 2 bases and J by 3 bases, leaving 11 bases between them. This CDR3 is built from 14 residues. CDR3 nucleotide sequence: TGTGCCAGCTCACCAAGGGCAGGGGTCTACGAGCAGTACTTC. The encoded protein is CASSPRAGVYEQYF.

This chain links TRBV19 with TRBJ2-1; 12 positions match TRBD2. The ends lost 2 bases at V and 4 bases at J; junction bases unmatched: 3. The CDR3 has 16 residues. CDR1 LNHDA and CDR2 SQIVND come from the germline V gene (reference sequence). CDR3 in amino acids: CASSILAGGNYNEQFF. CDR3 sequence (DNA): TGTGCCAGTAGTATACTAGCGGGAGGGAATTACAATGAGCAGTTCTTC.

In this sample, this clone turned up once. The chain carries TRBV2 and TRBJ1-4, with D possibly TRBD1 on 6 matching bases. CDR3 size: 13 residues. V was trimmed by 7 bases and J by 7 bases, leaving 13 bases between them. Per germline, CDR1 SNHLY and CDR2 FYNNEI. The CDR3 is CASNRGAGEKLFF. The CDR3 region has the DNA TGTGCCAGCAATCGGGGGGCGGGTGAAAAACTGTTTTTT.

This chain connects TRBV19 to TRBJ2-1, with 8 bases fitting TRBD2. The CDR3 has 15 residues. Germline V lookup: CDR1 LNHDA, CDR2 SQIVND (reference sequence). The V and J ends lost 3 bases and 12 bases, in that order; junction bases with no gene match: 13. CDR3 region: CASSIRSGGGLGQFF. The CDR3 coding sequence is TGTGCCAGTAGTATTAGGTCCGGGGGGGGATTGGGGCAGTTCTTC.

Regarding this clone: At one of its ends the junction is not consistent with the germline gene, which may arise from a read error. The chain carries TRBV2 and TRBJ1-4; no reliable D call. The CDR3 loop spans 13 amino acids. Germline V gene data show CDR1 as SNHLY and CDR2 as FYNNEI. CDR3 protein: CASSRVTNEKLLF. The CDR3 DNA follows: TGTGCCAGCAGTCGGGTGACTAATGAAAAACTGCTTTTT.

The chain recombines TRBV2 with TRBJ1-1, with D maybe TRBD1 (6 bases). Germline V lookup: CDR1 SNHLY, CDR2 FYNNEI. V lost 2 bases, J lost 4 bases, and 11 bases lay in between. The CDR3 is 14 residues long. The CDR3, as DNA: TGTGCCAGCAGTGAAAGGGGCAGGGGCACTGAAGCTTTCTTT. Translating it yields CASSERGRGTEAFF.

The gene calls are TRBV6-7 and TRBJ2-7, with 10 bases aligning to TRBD2. TRBV6-7 is an ORF; its function is uncertain. J lost 7 bases, V lost 0 bases, and 6 bases had no gene match. The CDR3 runs to 15 residues. CDR3 nucleotides: TGTGCCAGCAGTTACTCGGGGACTAGCGAGCAGGAGCAGTACTTC. This codes for CASSYSGTSEQEQYF.

The chain carries TRBV6-2 or TRBV6-3 and TRBJ1-1; D gene uncertain. The CDR3 length is 14 residues. Germline V gene data show CDR1 as MNHEY and CDR2 as SVGEGT. Trimming took off 1 base at V and 4 bases at J, with 10 bases between the two ends. The CDR3 coding sequence is TGTGCCAGCAGTTACTTCGGGGTTGGCACTGAAGCTTTCTTT. Amino acid sequence: CASSYFGVGTEAFF.

The V call is TRBV6-5, the J call TRBJ1-2, with D tentatively TRBD1 (5 bases). V lost 1 base and J 4 bases, leaving 13 bases between the germline ends. Germline CDR1 reads MNHEY; CDR2 reads SVGAGI. The CDR3 runs to 15 residues. In nucleotides, the CDR3 is TGTGCCAGCAGTTACTATAGTGGGACTTCCTATGGCTACACCTTC. Translating gives CASSYYSGTSYGYTF.

The CDR3 DNA sequence: TGTGCCAGCAGTTTAGGTCTAGCGGGAGATGAGCAGTTCTTC. Its translation is CASSLGLAGDEQFF. This rearrangement joins TRBV28 to TRBJ2-1; 10 bases align to TRBD2. Germline CDR1 and CDR2: MDHEN and SYDVKM. Losses at the gene ends were 2 bases for V and 8 bases for J; bases not matched to a gene: 3. CDR3 length: 14 amino acids. Using reference TRBV28 and TRBJ2-1 for the parts outside the CDR3, the full variable domain is DVKVTQSSRYLVKRTGEKVFLECVQDMDHENMFWYRQDPGLGLRLIYFSYDVKMKEKGDIPEGYSVSREKKERFSLILESASTNQTSMYLCASSLGLAGDEQFFGPGTRLTVL.

This CDR3 reads CASSSGFNYGYTF. The CDR3 DNA sequence: TGTGCCAGCAGTTCAGGGTTCAACTATGGCTACACCTTC. V and J are TRBV28 and TRBJ1-2; weak D call: TRBD1 (5 bases). The CDR3 runs 13 residues. Deletions cut 4 bases from V and 2 bases from J, with 8 bases between. Germline CDR1 and CDR2: MDHEN and SYDVKM.

The gene calls are TRBV30 and TRBJ1-3; D gene uncertain. The CDR3 length is 15 residues. Looked up from germline, CDR1 is GTSNPN and CDR2 is SVGIG (reference sequence). V was cut by 2 bases and J by 0 bases, with 11 bases left in between. The CDR3 DNA reads TGTGCCTGGAGTATGGACTCTCGCTCTGGAAACACCATATATTTT. Translation: CAWSMDSRSGNTIYF.

This chain links TRBV9 with TRBJ1-3; 9 bases are shared with TRBD1. Germline CDR1 reads SGDLS; CDR2 reads YYNGEE. Trimming removed 3 bases from V and 0 bases from J; junction bases left unmatched: 7. This CDR3 has 17 residues. In DNA, the CDR3 is TGTGCCAGCAGCGCCGGACAGGGGACTCTCTCTGGAAACACCATATATTTT. It translates to CASSAGQGTLSGNTIYF. The full variable domain, its missing parts supplied by reference TRBV9 and TRBJ1-3, is DSGVTQTPKHLITATGQRVTLRCSPRSGDLSVYWYQQSLDQGLQFLIQYYNGEERAKGNILERFSAQQFPDLHSELNLSSLELGDSALYFCASSAGQGTLSGNTIYFGEGSWLTVV.

As concerns this clone: Other DNA sequences from this sample encode an identical CDR3 as well. The chain couples TRBV7-9 to TRBJ1-2, with D unclear. Germline V CDR1 and CDR2: SEHNR, FQNEAQ (reference sequence). Between the trimmed V and J ends, which lost 1 base and 5 bases, there was a span of 5 bases. CDR3 size: 12 residues. The CDR3: CASSLGQYGYTF. The DNA for the CDR3 is TGTGCCAGCAGCTTAGGGCAGTATGGCTACACCTTC.

The CDR3 loop reads CSVGRDRGISEQFF. In DNA, the CDR3 is TGCAGCGTTGGGCGGGACAGGGGGATCAGTGAGCAGTTCTTC. This sequence joins TRBV29-1 and TRBJ2-1, with 11 bases fitting TRBD1. Per germline, CDR1 SQVTM and CDR2 ANQGSEA. J gave up 9 bases and V 4 bases, and 8 bases lay outside the gene matches. This CDR3 is built from 14 residues.

V and J are TRBV6-5 and TRBJ1-3; the D gene is possibly TRBD1 (5 bases). The CDR3 totals 15 residues. V shed 5 bases and J shed 5 bases, with 16 bases lying between them. Germline CDR1 and CDR2: MNHEY and SVGAGI. DNA for the CDR3: TGTGCCAGCAGTACCCGGCGGTCAGGGAGAAACACCATATATTTT. It is translated as CASSTRRSGRNTIYF.

This chain connects TRBV9 to TRBJ2-1, with 8 bases aligning to TRBD2. This CDR3 comprises 14 residues. Germline-derived CDR1 and CDR2 are SGDLS and YYNGEE. V shed 1 base and J 5 bases; nucleotides not matched to a gene: 2. The CDR3 DNA sequence: TGTGCCAGCAGCGTATTAGCGGGGAACAATGAGCAGTTCTTC. Translated: CASSVLAGNNEQFF.

The V and J genes are TRBV6-6 and TRBJ1-5; D may be TRBD1 (5 bases). Germline V gene lookup returns CDR1 MNHNY and CDR2 SVGAGI (reference sequence). V lost 2 bases and J 15 bases, leaving 17 bases between the germline ends. The CDR3 loop spans 13 amino acids. This CDR3 is CASSYTGSGDRHF. CDR3 coding DNA: TGTGCCAGCAGTTACACTGGGTCGGGGGACCGGCATTTT.

The chain couples TRBV3-1 (or the pseudogene TRBV3-2) to TRBJ2-5; 7 positions agree with TRBD1. This CDR3 spans 17 amino acids. V was clipped by 0 bases and J by 3 bases; unmatched bases: 10. Germline CDR1 reads LGHDT; CDR2 reads YNNKEL (reference sequence). In DNA, the CDR3 is TGTGCCAGCAGCCAAGACTTTAGGATTCAGGGGGAAGAGACCCAGTACTTC. Amino acid sequence: CASSQDFRIQGEETQYF.

In regard to this clone: A much larger clone differs by one base, so this may be a read error. The J gene is TRBJ2-3, the V gene TRBV6-5, with 12 bases matching TRBD2. The CDR3 totals 15 residues. CDR1 MNHEY and CDR2 SVGAGI come from the germline V gene. With 6 bases clipped from V and 0 bases from J, the junction kept 1 base outside the gene matches. The CDR3 DNA is TGTGCCAGCAGGGGGACTAGCGGGAGCACAGATACGCAGTATTTT. Translating it yields CASRGTSGSTDTQYF.